The T cell receptor (beta chain) described here comes from a study of CD8+ T cells in alopecia areata. This clone was seen more than once but under ten times. Its target is not known. Findings and limits, study-wide: Patients shared TCRs less clearly than mice did, possibly for HLA-related reasons. An increase in clonality over normal scalp was evident in lesional scalp, especially alopecia totalis/universalis.

Noted treatment: oral pan-JAK inhibitor, 5-10 mg twice daily. RNA extraction and reverse transcription yielded cDNA as sequencing template. TCRdb keeps only in-frame clones here, not all; method: immunoSEQ multiplex PCR. The sample contains around 160,000 clones, around 60% of which appear only once. CDR1 and CDR2 (germline): SGDLS, YYNGEE. This CDR3 is built from 15 residues. With 4 bases removed from V and 0 bases from J, the gap between germline ends came to 10 bases. The TCR sequence derives from a human donor with alopecia areata. Sequenced here: CD4+ T cells sorted from blood, sampled at week 24, from a patient treated with tofacitinib. The chain has TRBV9 and TRBJ1-4; D is perhaps TRBD1 (5 bases). Here the CDR3 DNA reads TGTGCCAGCAGCCCCAGACAGTCAACTAATGAAAAACTGTTTTTT. This encodes CASSPRQSTNEKLFF.